This T cell receptor beta chain was identified during a study of blood T cell repertoires in COVID-19. Study details: The study drew acute and convalescent COVID-19 samples from the United States, Italy and Spain.

Study processing details: Quantification of nucleated cells was approximated via reference gene primer amplification. Some clones are missing from TCRdb's copy, which holds only in-frame ones; the method was immunoSEQ multiplex PCR. V and J calls plus clone size are reproduced from that table; the DNA served to infer D and trimming. Seen here are some 250,000 clones, approximately 80% observed once, and the top ten hold about 2%. The CDR3 consists of 14 residues. This TCR was recovered from a man aged 25-40 years who had recovered from COVID-19. The specimen sequenced was peripheral blood. This chain connects TRBV12-2 to TRBJ2-7; the D call TRBD1 from the table was never checked on the DNA. TRBV12-2 constitutes a pseudogene. The CDR3 bases are TGTGCAAGTCGCTTAGGACAGGCCCACTACGAGCAGTACGTC. Protein product: CASRLGQAHYEQYV.